This T cell receptor (beta chain) comes out of a study of cytomegalovirus exposure and HLA in healthy donors. Findings of the study overall: A list of 150 or so TCR beta chains associated with cytomegalovirus was given. In the roughly 120 validation repertoires, just under 95% of cluster scores exceeded 0, per a later analysis. Most TCR sequences were rare, but some public TCRs occurred in many donors.

This table comes from immunoSEQ multiplex PCR, and its TCRdb copy is limited to in-frame clones, with some not included. The data hold 100,000 to 150,000 clones, with roughly 93% observed a single time. This CDR3 region has 15 residues. J was trimmed by 4 bases and V by 5 bases; bases with no gene match: 9. CDR1 and CDR2 from the germline V gene are KGHSH and LQKENI. This clone has just one count. Its specificity is not known. The donors were part of the 120-subject validation cohort, which stood apart from the roughly 670-subject first cohort. The chain carries TRBV18 and TRBJ1-2; 8 nucleotides align to TRBD1. The clonotype comes from a woman younger than 35 in good health and CMV-seronegative. Input material: PBMCs. In DNA, the CDR3 is TGTGCCAGCTCATCGTCAGGGGGCGCTGGCTATGGCTACACCTTC. Its translation: CASSSSGGAGYGYTF.